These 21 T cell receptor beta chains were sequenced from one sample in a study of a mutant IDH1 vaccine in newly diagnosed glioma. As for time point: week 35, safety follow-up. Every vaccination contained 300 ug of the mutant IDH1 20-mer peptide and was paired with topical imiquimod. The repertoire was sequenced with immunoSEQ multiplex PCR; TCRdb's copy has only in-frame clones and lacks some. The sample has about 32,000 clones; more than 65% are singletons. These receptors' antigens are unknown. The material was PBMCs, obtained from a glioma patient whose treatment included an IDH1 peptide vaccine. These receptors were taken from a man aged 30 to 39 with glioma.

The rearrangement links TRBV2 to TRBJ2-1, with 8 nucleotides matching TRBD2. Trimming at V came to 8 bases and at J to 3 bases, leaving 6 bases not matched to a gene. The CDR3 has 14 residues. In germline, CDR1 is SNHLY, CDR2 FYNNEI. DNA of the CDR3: TGTGCCAGCCGGGAGGGTACTAACTACAATGAGCAGTTCTTC. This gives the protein CASREGTNYNEQFF.

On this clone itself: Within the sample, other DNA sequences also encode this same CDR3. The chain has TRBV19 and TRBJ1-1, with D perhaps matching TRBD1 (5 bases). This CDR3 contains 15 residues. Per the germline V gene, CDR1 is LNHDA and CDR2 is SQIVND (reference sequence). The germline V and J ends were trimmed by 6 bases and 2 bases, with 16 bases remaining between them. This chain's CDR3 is CASSIRGEGNTEAFF. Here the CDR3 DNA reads TGTGCCAGTAGCATCCGGGGCGAAGGCAACACTGAAGCTTTCTTT.

For the CDR3, the DNA is TGTGCCACCAGCAGGTTCTACTCCAGCGGGAGCGTGCAAGAGACCCAGTACTTC. Its protein is CATSRFYSSGSVQETQYF. The rearrangement uses TRBV15 and TRBJ2-5, with 8 bases identical to TRBD2. V trimming: 3 bases; J trimming: 2 bases; junction bases outside the gene matches: 14. The CDR3 runs 18 residues. Germline CDR1 is LNHNV and CDR2 is YYDKDF (reference sequence).

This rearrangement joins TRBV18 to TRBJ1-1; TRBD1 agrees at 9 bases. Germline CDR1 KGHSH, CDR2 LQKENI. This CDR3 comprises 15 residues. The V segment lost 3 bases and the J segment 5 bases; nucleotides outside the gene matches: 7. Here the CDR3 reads CASSPITGGGTEAFF. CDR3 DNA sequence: TGTGCCAGCTCACCTATTACAGGGGGCGGAACTGAAGCTTTCTTT. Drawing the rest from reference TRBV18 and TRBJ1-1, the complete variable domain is NAGVMQNPRHLVRRRGQEARLRCSPMKGHSHVYWYRQLPEEGLKFMVYLQKENIIDESGMPKERFSAEFPKEGPSILRIQQVVRGDSAAYFCASSPITGGGTEAFFGQGTRLTVV.

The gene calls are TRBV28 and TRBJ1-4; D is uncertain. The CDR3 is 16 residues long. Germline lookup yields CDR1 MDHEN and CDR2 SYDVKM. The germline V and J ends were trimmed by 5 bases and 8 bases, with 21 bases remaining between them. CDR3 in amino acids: CASSTPGGKGDEKLFF. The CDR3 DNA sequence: TGTGCCAGCAGTACCCCAGGAGGGAAGGGAGACGAAAAACTGTTTTTT.

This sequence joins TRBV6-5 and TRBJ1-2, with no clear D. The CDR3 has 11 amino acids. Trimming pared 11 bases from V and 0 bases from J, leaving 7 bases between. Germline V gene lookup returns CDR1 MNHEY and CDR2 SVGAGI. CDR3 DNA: TGTGCCTCACGGGCTAACTATGGCTACACCTTC. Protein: CASRANYGYTF.

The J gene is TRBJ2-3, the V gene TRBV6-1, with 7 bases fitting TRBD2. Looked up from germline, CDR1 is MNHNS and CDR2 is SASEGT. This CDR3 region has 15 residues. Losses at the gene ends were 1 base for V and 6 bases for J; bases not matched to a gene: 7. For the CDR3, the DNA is TGTGCCAGCAGTGAAGGGGGGGAGGGCGGGGATACGCAGTATTTT. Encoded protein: CASSEGGEGGDTQYF.

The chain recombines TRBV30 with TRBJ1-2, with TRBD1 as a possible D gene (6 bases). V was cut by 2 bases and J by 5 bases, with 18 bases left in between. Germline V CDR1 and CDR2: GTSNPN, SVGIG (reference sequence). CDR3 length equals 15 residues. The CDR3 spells CAWSLSRGRGYGYTF. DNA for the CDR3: TGTGCCTGGAGTCTTTCGAGGGGGAGAGGGTATGGCTACACCTTC.

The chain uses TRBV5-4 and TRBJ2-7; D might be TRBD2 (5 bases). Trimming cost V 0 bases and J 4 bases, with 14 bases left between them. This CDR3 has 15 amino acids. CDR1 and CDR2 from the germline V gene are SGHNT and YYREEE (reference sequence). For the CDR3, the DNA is TGTGCCAGCAGCTTGGGAGTAGCGAGATCTTACGAGCAGTACTTC. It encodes CASSLGVARSYEQYF.

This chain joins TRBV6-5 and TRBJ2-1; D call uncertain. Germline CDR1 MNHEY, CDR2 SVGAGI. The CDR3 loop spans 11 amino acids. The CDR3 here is CVIGEGNEQFF. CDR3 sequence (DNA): TGTGTCATAGGAGAAGGGAATGAGCAGTTCTTC.

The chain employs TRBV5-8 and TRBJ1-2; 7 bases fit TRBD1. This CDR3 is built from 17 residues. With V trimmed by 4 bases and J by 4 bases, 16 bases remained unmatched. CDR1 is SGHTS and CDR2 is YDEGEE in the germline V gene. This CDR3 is CASSPGQPIRDRYGYTF. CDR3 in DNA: TGTGCCAGCAGCCCGGGACAGCCGATAAGGGACCGCTATGGCTACACCTTC.

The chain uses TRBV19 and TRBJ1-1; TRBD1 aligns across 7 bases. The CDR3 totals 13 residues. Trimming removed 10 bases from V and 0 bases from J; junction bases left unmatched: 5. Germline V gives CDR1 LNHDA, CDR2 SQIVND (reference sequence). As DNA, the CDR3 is TGTGCCACCGTGGACAGGATGAACACTGAAGCTTTCTTT. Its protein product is CATVDRMNTEAFF. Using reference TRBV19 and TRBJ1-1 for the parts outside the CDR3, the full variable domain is DGGITQSPKYLFRKEGQNVTLSCEQNLNHDAMYWYRQDPGQGLRLIYYSQIVNDFQKGDIAEGYSVSREKKESFPLTVTSAQKNPTAFYLCATVDRMNTEAFFGQGTRLTVV.

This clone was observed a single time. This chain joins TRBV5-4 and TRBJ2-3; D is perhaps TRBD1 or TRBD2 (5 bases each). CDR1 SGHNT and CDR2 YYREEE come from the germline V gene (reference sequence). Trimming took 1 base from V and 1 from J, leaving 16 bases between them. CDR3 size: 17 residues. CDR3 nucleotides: TGTGCCAGCAGCTTGAACGGGGCAGGTTCAGGCACAGATACGCAGTATTTT. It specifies CASSLNGAGSGTDTQYF.

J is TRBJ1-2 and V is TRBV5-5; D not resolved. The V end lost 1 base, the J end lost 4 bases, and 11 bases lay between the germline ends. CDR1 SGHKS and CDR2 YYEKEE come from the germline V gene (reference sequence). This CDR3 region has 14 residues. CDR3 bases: TGTGCCAGCAGCTTGTTGACCGGTGGCTATGGCTACACCTTC. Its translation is CASSLLTGGYGYTF.

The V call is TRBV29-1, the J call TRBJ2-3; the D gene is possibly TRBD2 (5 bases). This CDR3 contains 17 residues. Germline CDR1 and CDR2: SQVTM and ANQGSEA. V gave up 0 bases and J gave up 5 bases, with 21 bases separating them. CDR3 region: CSVEDAIGRKGVDTQYF. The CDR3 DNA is TGCAGCGTTGAAGATGCGATTGGGAGAAAAGGAGTAGATACGCAGTATTTT.

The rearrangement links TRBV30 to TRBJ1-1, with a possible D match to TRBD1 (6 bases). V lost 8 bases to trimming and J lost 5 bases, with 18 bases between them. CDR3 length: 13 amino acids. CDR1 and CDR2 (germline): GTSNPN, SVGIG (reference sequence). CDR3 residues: CASSEGVGTEAFF. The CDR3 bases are TGTGCCAGCTCCGAGGGGGTTGGGACTGAAGCTTTCTTT.

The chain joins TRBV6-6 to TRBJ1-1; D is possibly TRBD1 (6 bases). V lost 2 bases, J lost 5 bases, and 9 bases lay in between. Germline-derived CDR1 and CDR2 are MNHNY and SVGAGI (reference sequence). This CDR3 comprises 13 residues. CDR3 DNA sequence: TGTGCCAGCAGTTACCCGACAGGAACTGAAGCTTTCTTT. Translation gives CASSYPTGTEAFF.

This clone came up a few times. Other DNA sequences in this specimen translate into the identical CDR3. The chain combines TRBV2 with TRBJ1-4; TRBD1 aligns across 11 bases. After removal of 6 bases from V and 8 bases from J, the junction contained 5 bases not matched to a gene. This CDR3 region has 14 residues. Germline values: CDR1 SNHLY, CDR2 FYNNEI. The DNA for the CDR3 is TGTGCCAGCAGGGACAGGGGGCTGGGGGAAAAACTGTTTTTT. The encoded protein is CASRDRGLGEKLFF.

The CDR3 nucleotides are TGCAGCGCGGTGAAGGGCCGCACCGGGGAGCTGTTTTTT. Its protein is CSAVKGRTGELFF. V and J are TRBV29-1 and TRBJ2-2; D remains ambiguous. There are 13 residues in the CDR3. Germline values: CDR1 SQVTM, CDR2 ANQGSEA. The V and J ends lost 7 bases and 4 bases respectively, with 13 bases between them.

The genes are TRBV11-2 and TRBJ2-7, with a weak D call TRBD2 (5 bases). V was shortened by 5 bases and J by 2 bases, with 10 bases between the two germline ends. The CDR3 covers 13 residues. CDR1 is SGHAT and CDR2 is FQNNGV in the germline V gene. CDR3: CASSLSVPYEQYF. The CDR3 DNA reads TGTGCCAGCAGCCTTAGCGTTCCCTACGAGCAGTACTTC. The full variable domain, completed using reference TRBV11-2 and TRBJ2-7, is EAGVAQSPRYKIIEKRQSVAFWCNPISGHATLYWYQQILGQGPKLLIQFQNNGVVDDSQLPKDRFSAERLKGVDSTLKIQPAKLEDSAVYLCASSLSVPYEQYFGPGTRLTVT.

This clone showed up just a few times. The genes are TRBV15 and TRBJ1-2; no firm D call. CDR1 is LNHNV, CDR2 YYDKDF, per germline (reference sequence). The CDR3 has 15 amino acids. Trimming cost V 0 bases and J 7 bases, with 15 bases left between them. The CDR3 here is CATSREVHLPSGYTF. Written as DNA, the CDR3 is TGTGCCACCAGCAGAGAGGTACATTTGCCAAGTGGCTACACCTTC.